A selection of T cell receptor beta chains follows, all from one sample in a study of spatial heterogeneity in lung cancer. TCRdb passed the 5' RACE reads through MiXCR, listing each CDR3 protein once. This repertoire shows around 120,000 distinct CDR3 sequences, 12% found once; its top ten account for 16%. The material sequenced was PBMCs, taken at follow-up. Every receptor here comes from a male donor with early-stage non-small cell lung cancer. Both conserved end residues are part of each CDR3. A D gene is named only where the DNA matches it firmly. Size tells how often a clone was seen (once, few, many) or the class of an expanded clone, and some rows leave it out.

V gene: TRBV28
J gene: TRBJ1-6
D gene: TRBD1
clone size: -
CDR3 protein: CASRRDSSYNSPLHF
CDR3 DNA: TGTGCCAGCAGACGGGACAGCTCCTATAATTCACCCCTCCACTTT

V gene: TRBV7-2
J gene: TRBJ1-5
D gene: -
clone size: -
CDR3 protein: CASSTGYSNQPQHF
CDR3 DNA: TGTGCCAGCAGCACCGGATATAGCAATCAGCCCCAGCATTTT

V gene: TRBV7-7
J gene: TRBJ2-1
D gene: TRBD2
clone size: few
CDR3 protein: CASSLGLAVTNEQFF
CDR3 DNA: TGTGCTAGCAGCTTAGGACTAGCGGTCACCAATGAGCAGTTCTTC

V gene: TRBV20-1
J gene: TRBJ1-1
D gene: TRBD1
clone size: -
CDR3 protein: CSALFGTGRTEAFF
CDR3 DNA: TGCAGTGCTCTCTTCGGGACAGGAAGGACTGAAGCTTTCTTT

V gene: TRBV7-2
J gene: TRBJ2-5
D gene: TRBD2
clone size: -
CDR3 protein: CASSSLAGGLETQYF
CDR3 DNA: TGTGCCAGCAGCTCCTTAGCGGGGGGGCTGGAGACCCAGTACTTC

V gene: TRBV28
J gene: TRBJ2-7
D gene: TRBD1
clone size: many
CDR3 protein: CASSSEGADFEQYF
CDR3 DNA: TGTGCCAGCAGTTCCGAGGGGGCCGACTTCGAGCAGTACTTC

V gene: TRBV20-1
J gene: TRBJ1-2
D gene: -
clone size: many
CDR3 protein: CSASPGSFYGYTF
CDR3 DNA: TGCAGTGCTAGCCCAGGGAGTTTCTATGGCTACACCTTC

V gene: TRBV20-1
J gene: TRBJ1-3
D gene: -
clone size: -
CDR3 protein: CSARDSQLGGAGNTIYF
CDR3 DNA: TGCAGTGCTAGAGATTCCCAATTGGGGGGAGCTGGAAACACCATATATTTT

V gene: TRBV7-9
J gene: TRBJ1-5
D gene: -
clone size: -
CDR3 protein: CASSLLGSNQPQHF
CDR3 DNA: TGTGCCAGCAGCTTGCTCGGTAGCAATCAGCCCCAGCATTTT

V gene: TRBV7-3
J gene: TRBJ1-5
D gene: -
clone size: many
CDR3 protein: CASSLIQGGQPQHF
CDR3 DNA: TGTGCCAGCAGCTTAATCCAGGGTGGTCAGCCCCAGCATTTT

V gene: TRBV2
J gene: TRBJ2-5
D gene: -
clone size: -
CDR3 protein: CASRGRVGETQYF
CDR3 DNA: TGTGCCAGCAGGGGTAGGGTCGGCGAGACCCAGTACTTC

V gene: TRBV6-4
J gene: TRBJ2-3
D gene: -
clone size: many
CDR3 protein: CASRMTASTDTQYF
CDR3 DNA: TGTGCCAGCAGAATGACAGCTAGCACAGATACGCAGTATTTT

V gene: TRBV7-2
J gene: TRBJ1-5
D gene: -
clone size: few
CDR3 protein: CASSPSEGNQPQHF
CDR3 DNA: TGTGCCAGCAGTCCTAGCGAAGGCAATCAGCCCCAGCATTTT

V gene: TRBV3-1
J gene: TRBJ1-2
D gene: -
clone size: -
CDR3 protein: CASSQAFGPYGYTF
CDR3 DNA: TGTGCCAGCAGCCAAGCTTTTGGACCCTATGGCTACACCTTC

V gene: TRBV7-6
J gene: TRBJ2-5
D gene: -
clone size: few
CDR3 protein: CASSPSRQNQETQYF
CDR3 DNA: TGTGCCAGCAGCCCGAGCCGGCAGAACCAAGAGACCCAGTACTTC

V gene: TRBV28
J gene: TRBJ2-7
D gene: TRBD1
clone size: -
CDR3 protein: CASSLGQGFDF
CDR3 DNA: TGTGCCAGCAGTCTCGGACAGGGATTTGACTTC

V gene: TRBV7-3
J gene: TRBJ2-2
D gene: -
clone size: -
CDR3 protein: CASSSPGLGELFF
CDR3 DNA: TGTGCCAGCAGCTCCCCAGGTCTCGGGGAGCTGTTTTTT

V gene: TRBV3-1
J gene: TRBJ2-1
D gene: -
clone size: once
CDR3 protein: CASSQDPLLREQFF
CDR3 DNA: TGTGCCAGCAGCCAAGATCCGCTCCTTCGGGAGCAGTTCTTC

V gene: TRBV5-5
J gene: TRBJ2-5
D gene: -
clone size: -
CDR3 protein: CASSPNALETQYF
CDR3 DNA: TGTGCCAGCAGCCCTAACGCCCTCGAGACCCAGTACTTC

V gene: TRBV6-5
J gene: TRBJ1-1
D gene: -
clone size: few
CDR3 protein: CASSYQATRPNTEAFF
CDR3 DNA: TGTGCCAGCAGTTACCAAGCCACCCGGCCTAACACTGAAGCTTTCTTT

V gene: TRBV12-3/TRBV12-4
J gene: TRBJ1-2
D gene: -
clone size: many
CDR3 protein: CASSPSVGIYGYTF
CDR3 DNA: TGTGCCAGCAGTCCCTCGGTGGGTATCTATGGCTACACCTTC

V gene: TRBV30
J gene: TRBJ1-5
D gene: -
clone size: -
CDR3 protein: CAWSVRSNQPQHF
CDR3 DNA: TGTGCCTGGAGTGTCAGGAGCAATCAGCCCCAGCATTTT

V gene: TRBV3-1
J gene: TRBJ2-1
D gene: TRBD2
clone size: -
CDR3 protein: CASSLQRALAESEQFF
CDR3 DNA: TGTGCCAGCAGCCTCCAAAGGGCACTAGCGGAAAGTGAGCAGTTCTTC

V gene: TRBV28
J gene: TRBJ1-6
D gene: -
clone size: -
CDR3 protein: CASSTRPNSPLHF
CDR3 DNA: TGTGCCAGCAGTACTAGACCCAATTCACCCCTCCACTTT

V gene: TRBV29-1
J gene: TRBJ2-5
D gene: -
clone size: -
CDR3 protein: CSVHRQVGETQYF
CDR3 DNA: TGCAGCGTACATAGACAGGTTGGAGAGACCCAGTACTTC

V gene: TRBV29-1
J gene: TRBJ1-2
D gene: -
clone size: many
CDR3 protein: CSVEDLREGYGYTF
CDR3 DNA: TGCAGCGTTGAAGATCTTCGGGAGGGCTATGGCTACACCTTC

V gene: TRBV12-3/TRBV12-4
J gene: TRBJ1-5
D gene: -
clone size: many
CDR3 protein: CASSPRWAHRGNQPQHF
CDR3 DNA: TGTGCCAGCAGCCCTCGATGGGCGCACCGGGGCAATCAGCCCCAGCATTTT

V gene: TRBV6-5
J gene: TRBJ1-5
D gene: -
clone size: many
CDR3 protein: CASRLGPNQPQHF
CDR3 DNA: TGTGCCAGCCGCCTCGGACCCAATCAGCCCCAGCATTTT

V gene: TRBV14
J gene: TRBJ1-1
D gene: -
clone size: few
CDR3 protein: CASSQSSGARYSNTEAFF
CDR3 DNA: TGTGCCAGCAGCCAATCCTCAGGGGCCAGATACTCCAACACTGAAGCTTTCTTT

V gene: TRBV20-1
J gene: TRBJ2-7
D gene: TRBD2
clone size: -
CDR3 protein: CSASSGAFSYEQYF
CDR3 DNA: TGCAGTGCTAGTAGCGGGGCCTTCTCCTACGAGCAGTACTTC

V gene: TRBV27
J gene: TRBJ2-3
D gene: TRBD2
clone size: few
CDR3 protein: CASTSIAGGTDTQYF
CDR3 DNA: TGTGCCAGCACTTCTATTGCGGGGGGCACAGATACGCAGTATTTT